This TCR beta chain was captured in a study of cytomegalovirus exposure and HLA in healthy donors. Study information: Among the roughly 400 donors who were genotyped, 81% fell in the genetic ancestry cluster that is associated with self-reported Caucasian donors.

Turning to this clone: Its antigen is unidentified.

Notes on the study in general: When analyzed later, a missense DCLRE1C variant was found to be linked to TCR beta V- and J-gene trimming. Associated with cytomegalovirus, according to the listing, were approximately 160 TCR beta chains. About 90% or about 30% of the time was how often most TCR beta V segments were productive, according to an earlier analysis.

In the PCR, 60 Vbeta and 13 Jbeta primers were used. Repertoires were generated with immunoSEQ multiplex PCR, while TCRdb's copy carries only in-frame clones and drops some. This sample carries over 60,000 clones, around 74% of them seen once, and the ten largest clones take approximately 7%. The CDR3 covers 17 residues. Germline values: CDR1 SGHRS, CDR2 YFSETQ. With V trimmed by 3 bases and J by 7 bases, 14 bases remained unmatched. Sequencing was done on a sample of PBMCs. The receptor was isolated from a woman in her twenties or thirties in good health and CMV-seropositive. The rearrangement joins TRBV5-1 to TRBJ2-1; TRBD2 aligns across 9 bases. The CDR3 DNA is TGCGCCAGCAGCTCTGTATCTGCGGGAGGGCCGGGGAATGAGCAGTTCTTC. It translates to CASSSVSAGGPGNEQFF.